This T cell receptor (beta chain) emerged from a study of graft-versus-host responses after intestinal transplantation. Regarding the study as a whole: Ileal or blood samples showed some GvH clones first, and such clones were also found in recipient marrow.

As concerns this clone: Its specificity is not known.

Clones were sequenced by immunoSEQ multiplex PCR, and TCRdb holds only the in-frame ones, with some missing. The data contain approximately 75,000 clones, about 90% of them seen just once; the ten biggest clones take up 4% to 5%. Germline assignment: CDR1 SGHAT and CDR2 FQNNGV. V lost 5 bases to trimming and J lost 2 bases, with 10 bases between them. The CDR3 loop spans 13 amino acids. The TCR sequence derives from a human donor who was the organ donor for an intestinal transplant. Here the sequenced sample was unstimulated CD8+ T cells sorted from spleen or lymph node cells, taken before transplant. The rearrangement uses TRBV11-2 and TRBJ2-7; D is ambiguous. CDR3 bases: TGTGCCAGCAGCACTGGTGTAGCCTACGAGCAGTACGTC. Translating it yields CASSTGVAYEQYV.